Listed below are T cell receptor beta chains from one sample, sequenced in a study of shared clonotypes between healthy human individuals. This table comes from immunoSEQ multiplex PCR, and its TCRdb copy is limited to in-frame clones, with some not included. Of about 730,000 clones listed, approximately 72% are singletons. What was sequenced was memory CD4+ T cells sorted from blood. The receptors were gathered from a woman aged 25 to 39 in good health. CDR3s include the opening cysteine and the closing phenylalanine or tryptophan. The D gene is left open where the match is weak. The size entry is marked missing in some rows and otherwise reads once, few, many or a size class.

V,size,D,J,length,CDR3,DNA
TRBV6-5,few,NA,TRBJ2-1,14,CASSLATGINEQFF,TGTGCCAGCAGCCTAGCTACCGGGATCAATGAGCAGTTCTTC
TRBV5-4,few,NA,TRBJ2-6,17,CASRGVAGHSGANVLTF,TGTGCCAGCCGCGGAGTGGCGGGCCACTCTGGGGCCAACGTCCTGACTTTC
TRBV5-6,NA,TRBD2,TRBJ2-7,15,CASSLGLSGTSEQYF,TGTGCCAGCAGCTTGGGCCTTAGCGGGACCTCCGAGCAGTACTTC
TRBV6-5,NA,TRBD1,TRBJ2-7,11,CASRGTNEQYF,TGCGCCAGCAGGGGGACCAACGAGCAGTACTTC
TRBV2,NA,NA,TRBJ2-3,13,CASVGHGTDTQYF,TGTGCCAGTGTCGGACACGGCACAGATACGCAGTATTTT
TRBV4-1,NA,NA,TRBJ2-7,12,CASSQLDGEQYF,TGCGCCAGCAGCCAGTTGGACGGCGAGCAGTACTTC
TRBV7-2,NA,NA,TRBJ2-1,15,CASRSEGFSYNEQFF,TGTGCCAGCAGGTCGGAGGGCTTCTCCTACAATGAGCAGTTCTTC
TRBV7-3,NA,NA,TRBJ2-7,14,CASSSLLGTYEQYF,TGTGCCAGCAGCTCCCTACTGGGCACCTACGAGCAGTACTTC
TRBV9,few,NA,TRBJ2-7,15,CASSVRSDPAYEQYF,TGTGCCAGCAGCGTGAGATCCGACCCCGCCTACGAGCAGTACTTC
TRBV28,NA,NA,TRBJ1-4,15,CASSPGTANNEKLFF,TGTGCCAGCAGCCCAGGGACCGCGAATAATGAAAAACTGTTTTTT
TRBV6-5,NA,NA,TRBJ2-3,16,CASSYSSITGTDTQYF,TGTGCCAGCAGTTACTCGAGTATTACTGGCACAGATACGCAGTATTTT
TRBV5-1,NA,NA,TRBJ2-3,14,CASSLVISQDTQYF,TGCGCCAGCAGCTTGGTAATCTCCCAAGATACGCAGTATTTT
TRBV7-9,NA,NA,TRBJ2-5,13,CASSFSTGETQYF,TGTGCCAGCAGCTTTTCTACAGGGGAGACCCAGTACTTC
TRBV10-3,NA,NA,TRBJ1-5,12,CAISESDQPQHF,TGTGCCATCAGTGAGTCAGATCAGCCCCAGCATTTT
TRBV7-9,NA,TRBD2,TRBJ2-3,16,CASSLGVAGVGDTQYF,TGTGCCAGCAGCTTAGGGGTAGCGGGAGTGGGTGATACGCAGTATTTT
TRBV5-4,few,NA,TRBJ2-7,14,CASSLVQGGDEQYF,TGTGCCAGCAGCTTGGTGCAGGGGGGTGACGAGCAGTACTTC
TRBV6-5,few,NA,TRBJ1-4,14,CASSQRGFYEKLFF,TGTGCCAGCAGCCAGCGGGGCTTTTATGAAAAACTGTTTTTT
TRBV27,NA,TRBD1,TRBJ2-7,16,CASSWTGRVRSYEQYF,TGTGCCAGCAGTTGGACAGGGAGAGTAAGGTCCTACGAGCAGTACTTC
TRBV15,NA,NA,TRBJ1-2,16,CATSRDRFQGNYGYTF,TGTGCCACCAGCAGAGATAGGTTCCAGGGAAACTATGGCTACACCTTC
TRBV7-2,NA,TRBD2,TRBJ2-2,17,CASSPSSGRGNTGELFF,TGTGCCAGCAGCCCCTCTAGCGGGAGGGGGAACACCGGGGAGCTGTTTTTT
TRBV6-5,NA,NA,TRBJ1-5,13,CASSRDVGQPQHF,TGTGCCAGCAGTCGGGACGTCGGTCAGCCCCAGCATTTT
TRBV2,NA,NA,TRBJ1-5,13,CASSVRSNQPQHF,TGTGCCAGCAGTGTTCGGAGCAATCAGCCCCAGCATTTT
TRBV27,NA,TRBD1,TRBJ2-7,15,CASKRQGAGTYEQYF,TGTGCCAGCAAGAGACAGGGGGCGGGTACATACGAGCAGTACTTC